The 32 T cell receptor beta chains given below trace back to one sample, sequenced in a study of cytomegalovirus exposure and HLA in healthy donors. Researchers ran the PCR with 60 Vbeta and 13 Jbeta primers. Repertoires were generated with immunoSEQ multiplex PCR, while TCRdb's copy carries only in-frame clones and drops some. This sample carries 100,000 to 150,000 clones, roughly 80% of them seen once, and the ten largest clones take 2.5% to 3%. Input material: PBMCs. The receptors originated from a young man in good health and CMV-seronegative.

This CDR3 reads CASSYGTGPNTEAFF. The CDR3 DNA is TGTGCCAGCAGTTACGGGACAGGACCGAACACTGAAGCTTTCTTT. The chain recombines TRBV6-5 with TRBJ1-1; 8 bases fit TRBD1. Germline V gene lookup returns CDR1 MNHEY and CDR2 SVGAGI. V lost 2 bases to trimming and J lost 1 base; unmatched junction nucleotides: 3. This CDR3 has 15 residues.

The CDR3 region has the DNA TGTGCCAGCAGTTTATCACAGGGGGCCCTCTATGGCTACACCTTC. Its protein product is CASSLSQGALYGYTF. This chain joins TRBV27 and TRBJ1-2; 9 bases match TRBD1. J lost 4 bases, V lost 0 bases, and 3 bases had no gene match. The CDR3 covers 15 residues. Germline V gene lookup returns CDR1 MNHEY and CDR2 SMNVEV (reference sequence).

The chain employs TRBV29-1 and TRBJ2-3; tentatively, D is TRBD1 (6 bases). CDR3 length: 15 residues. V gave up 5 bases and J gave up 5 bases, with 20 bases separating them. CDR1 is SQVTM and CDR2 is ANQGSEA in the germline V gene. The CDR3 is CSVSLGSGAEDTQYF. As DNA, the CDR3 is TGCAGCGTTTCTCTTGGGTCAGGGGCAGAAGATACGCAGTATTTT.

CDR3 amino acids: CASSQGGARQPQHF. In DNA, the CDR3 is TGTGCCAGCAGCCAAGGAGGGGCTAGACAGCCCCAGCATTTT. This sequence joins TRBV28 and TRBJ1-5; a possible D gene is TRBD1 (5 bases). The CDR3 loop spans 14 amino acids. Between the trimmed V and J ends, which lost 6 bases and 7 bases, there was a span of 16 bases. The germline CDR1 and CDR2 sequences are MDHEN and SYDVKM.

The V call is TRBV4-3, the J call TRBJ2-2; no clear D gene. V was clipped by 0 bases and J by 1 base, with 9 bases between them. In germline, CDR1 is LGHNA, CDR2 YSLEER. This CDR3 is 16 amino acids long. The chain's CDR3 is CASSQDSSGNTGELFF. CDR3 nucleotides: TGCGCCAGCAGCCAAGATTCGTCGGGGAACACCGGGGAGCTGTTTTTT.

In its sample, this clone was seen a few times. The chain is built from TRBV4-3 and TRBJ2-7; 11 nucleotides agree with TRBD2. CDR3 length: 17 amino acids. The V segment lost 0 bases and the J segment 4 bases; nucleotides outside the gene matches: 8. Germline V gives CDR1 LGHNA, CDR2 YSLEER. CDR3 bases: TGCGCCAGCAGCCAAGATTGGGACGGACTAGCGGGTTACGAGCAGTACTTC. This sequence encodes CASSQDWDGLAGYEQYF.

The chain joins TRBV28 to TRBJ1-5, with D tentatively TRBD1 (6 bases). In germline, CDR1 is MDHEN, CDR2 SYDVKM. The V end lost 1 base, the J end lost 5 bases, and 12 bases lay between the germline ends. This CDR3 spans 15 amino acids. The CDR3 protein is CASSLLGTSDQPQHF. Written as DNA, the CDR3 is TGTGCCAGCAGTTTATTAGGGACATCGGATCAGCCCCAGCATTTT.

The chain uses TRBV4-3 and TRBJ2-3, with 10 bases fitting TRBD2. This CDR3 is 18 amino acids long. The germline gives CDR1 LGHNA, CDR2 YSLEER. The junction had 9 bases not matched to a gene; V was cut back by 0 bases and J by 3 bases. CDR3 sequence reads: CASSQELAGVSYTDTQYF. The CDR3 DNA sequence: TGCGCCAGCAGCCAAGAGCTAGCGGGAGTTAGCTATACAGATACGCAGTATTTT.

V gene TRBV27 combines with J gene TRBJ1-4; no clear D gene. This CDR3 is 13 amino acids long. Germline V CDR1 and CDR2: MNHEY, SMNVEV (reference sequence). The germline V and J ends were trimmed by 2 bases and 5 bases, with 6 bases remaining between them. CDR3 coding DNA: TGTGCCAGCAGTTTAGAGGGAAATGAAAAACTGTTTTTT. Its translation is CASSLEGNEKLFF.

In this sample, this clone turned up a few times. The chain couples TRBV10-3 to TRBJ1-2; D perhaps matches TRBD1 (6 bases). The germline V gene has CDR1 ENHRY and CDR2 SYGVKD. This CDR3 contains 14 residues. Deletions cut 6 bases from V and 1 base from J, with 12 bases between. The DNA for the CDR3 is TGTGCCATCAGCGACTGGACAGATAACTATGGCTACACCTTC. Residues: CAISDWTDNYGYTF.

The chain links TRBV28 to TRBJ2-5; possibly TRBD2 for D (5 bases). Germline V CDR1 and CDR2: MDHEN, SYDVKM. CDR3 size: 16 residues. Deletions cut 4 bases from V and 2 bases from J, with 17 bases between. The CDR3 coding sequence is TGTGCCAGCAGTTCGCGGGTGACGGAGTTTCAAGAGACCCAGTACTTC. Translated: CASSSRVTEFQETQYF.

This chain uses TRBV28 with TRBJ2-1, with TRBD2 matching over 8 bases. CDR1 is MDHEN, CDR2 SYDVKM, per germline. Germline trimming cut 3 bases from V and 4 bases from J; bases unmatched to any gene: 5. The CDR3 has 15 residues. The CDR3 here is CASSFASGRYNEQFF. The CDR3 nucleotides read TGTGCCAGCAGTTTCGCTAGCGGGCGATACAATGAGCAGTTCTTC.

This clone occurred once. The V gene is TRBV27, the J gene TRBJ2-7; TRBD1 is a possible D gene (5 bases). The V gene lost 3 bases and the J gene lost 3 bases, with 15 bases spanning the gap. The CDR3 consists of 15 residues. Germline V gives CDR1 MNHEY, CDR2 SMNVEV (reference sequence). The DNA for the CDR3 is TGTGCCAGCAGTTTTGGACCGGACACACACTACGAGCAGTACTTC. Its protein product is CASSFGPDTHYEQYF.

The V call is TRBV6-1, the J call TRBJ2-7; TRBD2 aligns across 7 bases. The CDR3 is 15 amino acids. Per germline, CDR1 MNHNS and CDR2 SASEGT. Trimming took 6 bases from V and 0 from J; bases not matched to a gene: 8. The DNA of the CDR3 is TGTGCCAGCAGAGCTTCTAGCGGCAGCTCCTACGAGCAGTACTTC. It is translated as CASRASSGSSYEQYF.

V usage is TRBV28 and J usage is TRBJ2-1; possible D gene TRBD2, 5 bases. Trimming took 0 bases from V and 12 from J, leaving 12 bases between them. The CDR3 extends over 13 amino acids. Germline loops: CDR1 MDHEN, CDR2 SYDVKM. The CDR3 DNA reads as TGTGCCAGCAGTTTATGGGAGGCGTCTGGGCAGTTCTTC. Its protein is CASSLWEASGQFF.

The V gene is TRBV15, the J gene TRBJ2-7, with 7 bases aligning to TRBD2. The V segment lost 2 bases and the J segment 2 bases; nucleotides outside the gene matches: 6. The CDR3 runs 15 residues. Germline CDR1 LNHNV, CDR2 YYDKDF (reference sequence). The CDR3, as DNA: TGTGCCACCAGCAGATCGCTAGCGGATACCTACGAGCAGTACTTC. Its translation: CATSRSLADTYEQYF.

This clone appeared a few times. The chain uses TRBV7-9 and TRBJ2-7; D remains ambiguous. V gave up 1 base and J gave up 0 bases, with 13 bases separating them. Germline V lookup: CDR1 SEHNR, CDR2 FQNEAQ (reference sequence). The CDR3 loop spans 16 amino acids. The CDR3 loop is CASSLGASLSSYEQYF. The CDR3 DNA reads TGTGCCAGCAGCTTAGGGGCGTCGCTTAGCTCCTACGAGCAGTACTTC.

The rearrangement links TRBV19 to TRBJ2-6, with 7 bases that match TRBD1. This CDR3 is built from 16 residues. The V segment lost 8 bases and the J segment 0 bases; nucleotides outside the gene matches: 7. Germline V gene lookup returns CDR1 LNHDA and CDR2 SQIVND (reference sequence). The CDR3 sequence: CASDDRASSGANVLTF. The CDR3 DNA is TGTGCCAGTGACGACAGGGCGAGCTCTGGGGCCAACGTCCTGACTTTC.

V and J are TRBV12-1 and TRBJ2-7; the table's D call, TRBD2, was not checked against the DNA. TRBV12-1 corresponds to a pseudogene. The CDR3 totals 18 residues. CDR3 sequence reads: CASSFVQVGLAGGYEQYF. In DNA form, the CDR3 reads TGTGCCAGCAGCTTTGTGCAGGTTGGGCTAGCGGGAGGTTACGAGCAGTACTTC.

This clone was observed once. The chain has TRBV30 and TRBJ1-1; D is undetermined. Germline loops: CDR1 GTSNPN, CDR2 SVGIG (reference sequence). Trimming removed 3 bases at V and 1 base at J, with 15 bases between. The CDR3 totals 15 residues. The CDR3 region is CAWSSSWEANTEAFF. The DNA of the CDR3 is TGTGCCTGGAGCTCCTCGTGGGAGGCGAACACTGAAGCTTTCTTT.

The chain links TRBV28 to TRBJ2-3, with a weak D call TRBD2 (6 bases). Per the germline V gene, CDR1 is MDHEN and CDR2 is SYDVKM. The CDR3 length is 15 residues. Trimming took 6 bases from V and 6 from J, leaving 19 bases between them. The CDR3 DNA reads TGTGCCAGCAGGGATCCGGGACTTCCTGGGGATACGCAGTATTTT. Translation gives CASRDPGLPGDTQYF. Supplemented by reference TRBV28 and TRBJ2-3, the full variable domain reads DVKVTQSSRYLVKRTGEKVFLECVQDMDHENMFWYRQDPGLGLRLIYFSYDVKMKEKGDIPEGYSVSREKKERFSLILESASTNQTSMYLCASRDPGLPGDTQYFGPGTRLTVL.

The V call is TRBV27, the J call TRBJ2-7, with D maybe TRBD1 (6 bases). The V end lost 0 bases, the J end lost 3 bases, and 6 bases lay between the germline ends. The CDR3 covers 13 residues. The germline V gene encodes CDR1 MNHEY and CDR2 SMNVEV (reference sequence). The CDR3 is CASSLSDSYEQYF. CDR3 nucleotide sequence: TGTGCCAGCAGTTTATCGGACAGCTACGAGCAGTACTTC.

The chain combines TRBV7-9 with TRBJ2-7, with TRBD2 matching 11 bases. CDR1 is SEHNR, CDR2 FQNEAQ, per germline (reference sequence). The CDR3 loop spans 14 amino acids. Trimming removed 2 bases from V and 6 bases from J; junction bases left unmatched: 3. CDR3 nucleotide sequence: TGTGCCAGCAGCTTATCTAGCGGGAGGACCGAGCAGTACTTC. Its translation: CASSLSSGRTEQYF.

The chain carries TRBV7-6 and TRBJ2-1; possible D gene TRBD2, 6 bases. In germline, CDR1 is SGHVS, CDR2 FNYEAQ. V dropped 1 base and J dropped 10 bases, with 11 bases sitting between them. The CDR3 runs to 13 residues. In DNA, the CDR3 is TGTGCCAGCAGCTTAGACGGGACTGGCGAGCAGTTCTTC. Its translation: CASSLDGTGEQFF.

The rearrangement joins TRBV14 to TRBJ2-1, with D possibly being TRBD2 (5 bases). The CDR3 runs 15 residues. V lost 3 bases and J lost 7, with 16 bases in between. From germline, CDR1 is SGHDN and CDR2 FVKESK. The CDR3 DNA follows: TGTGCCAGCAGCCATAGGGTGGGAGCTTCAAATGAGCAGTTCTTC. Translating it yields CASSHRVGASNEQFF.

CDR3 sequence reads: CASSRVQGGGTDTQYF. CDR3 DNA: TGCGCCAGCAGCCGAGTACAGGGTGGAGGCACAGATACGCAGTATTTT. The rearrangement joins TRBV4-1 to TRBJ2-3; possible D gene TRBD1, 6 bases. The CDR3 consists of 16 residues. CDR1 is MGHRA and CDR2 is YSYEKL in the germline V gene. Trimming left V 4 bases short and J 1 base short, with 15 bases between.

V is TRBV5-8 and J is TRBJ1-1, with a tentative D call TRBD1 (5 bases). Germline V gives CDR1 SGHTS, CDR2 YDEGEE. This CDR3 contains 12 residues. V lost 3 bases and J 11 bases, leaving 14 bases between the germline ends. CDR3 sequence: CASSYRGERAFF. The CDR3 DNA is TGTGCCAGCAGCTACCGGGGGGAGCGGGCTTTCTTT.

There are a few counts of this clone. The chain has TRBV4-1 and TRBJ2-7, with D possibly being TRBD1 (5 bases). Trimming removed 6 bases from V and 0 bases from J, with 9 bases in between. CDR3 length equals 13 residues. Germline-derived CDR1 and CDR2 are MGHRA and YSYEKL. The DNA of the CDR3 is TGCGCCAGCAGTCTACAGGACTCCTACGAGCAGTACTTC. This sequence encodes CASSLQDSYEQYF.

The J gene is TRBJ2-2, the V gene TRBV11-2; D is ambiguous. Looked up from germline, CDR1 is SGHAT and CDR2 is FQNNGV. The CDR3 runs to 15 residues. The V gene lost 3 bases and the J gene lost 4 bases, with 12 bases spanning the gap. The CDR3 is CASSLSTPTTGELFF. The CDR3 DNA sequence: TGTGCCAGCAGCTTGAGTACTCCCACCACCGGGGAGCTGTTTTTT.

The chain couples TRBV7-2 to TRBJ2-1; 11 bases align to TRBD2. This CDR3 comprises 16 residues. The junction had 7 bases not matched to a gene; V was cut back by 4 bases and J by 5 bases. The germline V gene has CDR1 SGHTA and CDR2 FQGNSA. CDR3 coding DNA: TGTGCCAGCAGCTCGACTAGCGGGAAGATTGACAATGAGCAGTTCTTC. It yields the protein CASSSTSGKIDNEQFF.

V usage is TRBV5-4 and J usage is TRBJ2-7; a possible D gene is TRBD2 (6 bases). V gave up 4 bases and J gave up 7 bases, with 18 bases separating them. The germline V gene has CDR1 SGHNT and CDR2 YYREEE (reference sequence). The CDR3 spans 14 residues. This CDR3 reads CASSLYPGEVEQYF. Here the CDR3 DNA reads TGTGCCAGCAGCCTCTATCCGGGAGAGGTTGAGCAGTACTTC.

The V and J genes are TRBV4-1 and TRBJ2-7; a possible D gene is TRBD2 (6 bases). The CDR3 totals 14 residues. Germline V CDR1 and CDR2: MGHRA, YSYEKL. V gave up 1 base and J gave up 3 bases, with 10 bases separating them. In DNA, the CDR3 is TGCGCCAGCAGCCAAGCCGGGAGCAACTACGAGCAGTACTTC. This codes for CASSQAGSNYEQYF.